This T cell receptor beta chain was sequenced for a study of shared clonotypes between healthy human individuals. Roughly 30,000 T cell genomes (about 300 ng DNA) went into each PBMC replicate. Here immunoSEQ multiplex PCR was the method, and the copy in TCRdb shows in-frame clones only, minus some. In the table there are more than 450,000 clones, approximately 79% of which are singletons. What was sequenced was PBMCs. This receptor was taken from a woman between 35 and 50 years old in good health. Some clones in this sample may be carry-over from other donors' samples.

The CDR3, as DNA: TGTGCCAGCAGTGAAGTACCCCAGTTGGGCGGAGCCTACAATGAGCAGTTCTTC. It codes for CASSEVPQLGGAYNEQFF. The rearrangement joins TRBV6-1 to TRBJ2-1, with D hard to call. Germline V gives CDR1 MNHNS, CDR2 SASEGT. V was cut by 1 base and J by 2 bases, with 18 bases left in between. The CDR3 runs to 18 residues.